This T cell receptor beta chain is from a study of Ad26.COV2.S vaccination and SARS-CoV-2 variants. Trimming took 0 bases from V and 8 from J, leaving 8 bases between them. The germline V gene encodes CDR1 SGHAT and CDR2 FQNNGV. The CDR3 extends over 13 amino acids. Indicated treatment: about 20 received Ad26.COV2.S at low or high dose, single or two shots; about 5 received placebo; per-sample allocation not given. Day 63 after the first injection of vaccine or placebo was the sampling time. Sequenced by immunoSEQ multiplex PCR; TCRdb stores in-frame clones only, minus some. Seen here are about 350,000 clones, around nine tenths observed once, and the top ten hold roughly a tenth.

J is TRBJ2-1 and V is TRBV11-2; D may be TRBD2 (6 bases). This receptor was identified in a person between 18 and 59 years old who received the Ad26.COV2.S COVID-19 vaccine or a placebo. This material consisted of peripheral blood, taken in a trial of Ad26.COV2.S vaccine versus placebo. This CDR3 is CASSLEASDEQFF. In DNA, the CDR3 is TGTGCCAGCAGCTTAGAGGCTAGCGATGAGCAGTTCTTC.